Listed below are T cell receptor beta chains from one sample, sequenced in a study of blood T cells in healthy people across ages. TCRdb processed the 5' RACE reads anew with MiXCR; each CDR3 protein has one entry. The sample includes around 1,500,000 distinct CDR3 sequences, roughly 45% of them seen just once. Sequenced input: blood. These receptors came from a woman between 18 and 29 years old in good health. Each CDR3 is given with its conserved first and last residue. D genes are given only for firm matches. Clone size is stated in some rows and not others, as once, few, many or a class when expanded.

>few|TRBD2|TRBJ2-5|TRBV20-1
CSANGGLAGPQETQYF
TGCAGTGCTAACGGGGGTCTAGCGGGGCCCCAAGAGACCCAGTACTTC
>NA|TRBD2|TRBJ2-7|TRBV15
CATWSGSFSYEQYF
TGTGCCACCTGGAGCGGGAGTTTCTCCTACGAGCAGTACTTC
>NA|NA|TRBJ2-1|TRBV20-1
CSARGQGDTAHIYNEQFF
TGCAGTGCTAGAGGTCAGGGTGACACCGCACACATCTACAATGAGCAGTTCTTC
>few|NA|TRBJ2-1|TRBV24-1
CATSKNGASYNEQFF
TGTGCCACCAGTAAAAACGGGGCTTCCTACAATGAGCAGTTCTTC
>few|NA|TRBJ2-2|TRBV6-5
CASSYESANTGELFF
TGTGCCAGCAGTTATGAGAGCGCGAACACCGGGGAGCTGTTTTTT
>once|NA|TRBJ2-7|TRBV20-1
CSARADAAATYEQYF
TGCAGTGCTAGAGCTGATGCGGCCGCTACCTACGAGCAGTACTTC
>few|NA|TRBJ2-5|TRBV12-3/TRBV12-4
CASSRASETQYF
TGTGCCAGCAGTCGGGCCTCGGAGACCCAGTACTTC
>once|NA|TRBJ1-2|TRBV27
CASSVFANYGYTF
TGTGCCAGCAGCGTATTTGCTAACTATGGCTACACCTTC
>NA|NA|TRBJ2-7|TRBV27
CASSLVTGGGVYGQYF
TGTGCCAGCAGTTTAGTTACAGGGGGGGGGGTTTACGGGCAGTACTTC
>NA|TRBD2|TRBJ2-3|TRBV20-1
CSARDGFRTSGGDTQYF
TGCAGTGCTAGAGATGGGTTCCGGACTAGCGGGGGGGATACGCAGTATTTT
>NA|NA|TRBJ1-2|TRBV5-1
CASSSPTQNYGYTF
TGCGCCAGCAGCTCGCCGACGCAAAACTATGGCTACACCTTC
>few|TRBD2|TRBJ2-3|TRBV10-3
CAIKSGGGSSDTQYF
TGTGCCATCAAGTCGGGCGGCGGGAGCTCAGATACGCAGTATTTT
>few|NA|TRBJ2-3|TRBV6-5
CASSYRGVGVDTQYF
TGTGCCAGCAGTTACAGGGGAGTAGGGGTAGATACGCAGTATTTT
>NA|TRBD2|TRBJ2-1|TRBV29-1
CSVEGGLAGSYNEQFF
TGCAGCGTTGAAGGGGGACTAGCGGGATCCTACAATGAGCAGTTCTTC
>NA|NA|TRBJ1-1|TRBV29-1
CSVRDVNTEAFF
TGCAGCGTTAGAGACGTGAACACTGAAGCTTTCTTT
>NA|NA|TRBJ2-3|TRBV6-2/TRBV6-3
CASRQQETDTQYF
TGTGCCAGCAGACAACAGGAGACAGATACGCAGTATTTT
>NA|TRBD2|TRBJ2-5|TRBV28
CASSLRRGRETQYF
TGTGCCAGCAGTCTCAGACGCGGGAGAGAGACCCAGTACTTC
>few|NA|TRBJ1-1|TRBV3-1
CASSQAEALSEAFF
TGTGCCAGCAGCCAAGCGGAAGCGTTGAGTGAAGCTTTCTTT
>NA|TRBD2|TRBJ2-7|TRBV18
CASSTSGREQYF
TGTGCCAGCTCAACTAGCGGGCGAGAGCAGTACTTC
>few|TRBD1|TRBJ1-4|TRBV20-1
CSAIYYPGQEDEKLFF
TGCAGTGCAATTTACTATCCGGGACAGGAAGATGAAAAACTGTTTTTT
>few|TRBD2|TRBJ2-4|TRBV11-2
CASSALKGAGGPSKNIQYF
TGTGCCAGCAGCGCTCTAAAGGGTGCGGGAGGGCCATCCAAAAACATTCAGTACTTC
>few|TRBD1|TRBJ1-5|TRBV12-3/TRBV12-4
CASSSGTGSDQPQHF
TGTGCCAGCAGCAGCGGGACAGGGAGTGATCAGCCCCAGCATTTT
>few|NA|TRBJ2-1|TRBV5-1
CASSWVGYNEQFF
TGCGCCAGCAGCTGGGTAGGGTACAATGAGCAGTTCTTC
>NA|NA|TRBJ2-1|TRBV3-1
CASSQGGTPRETQFF
TGTGCCAGCAGCCAAGGGGGGACCCCCAGAGAGACCCAGTTCTTC
>NA|TRBD2|TRBJ2-3|TRBV20-1
CSARAGLAGGGRTDTQYF
TGCAGTGCTAGAGCTGGACTAGCGGGAGGAGGGCGAACAGATACGCAGTATTTT
>NA|TRBD2|TRBJ2-3|TRBV7-3
CASSFNSGATDTQYF
TGTGCCAGCAGCTTCAACAGCGGGGCCACAGATACGCAGTATTTT
>few|TRBD1|TRBJ2-3|TRBV28
CASSFRDRGTDTQYF
TGTGCCAGCAGTTTCAGGGACAGGGGTACAGATACGCAGTATTTT
>NA|NA|TRBJ2-7|TRBV30
CAWIAWGDEQYF
TGTGCCTGGATTGCCTGGGGGGACGAGCAGTACTTC
>NA|NA|TRBJ1-1|TRBV5-1
CASSLDGPITEAFF
TGCGCCAGCAGCTTGGACGGTCCCATCACTGAAGCTTTCTTT
>few|TRBD1|TRBJ2-7|TRBV10-3
CATGTGTTYEQYF
TGTGCCACCGGGACAGGGACGACATACGAGCAGTACTTC
>NA|TRBD1|TRBJ1-1|TRBV30
CAWRRDRDGTEAFF
TGTGCCTGGAGGCGGGACAGGGACGGCACTGAAGCTTTCTTT
>few|TRBD2|TRBJ2-4|TRBV15
CATSRVQGLAGRGKNIQYF
TGTGCCACCAGCAGAGTGCAGGGACTAGCGGGACGGGGCAAAAACATTCAGTACTTC
>NA|NA|TRBJ2-3|TRBV5-1
CASSRGGREPTDTQYF
TGCGCCAGCAGCAGGGGAGGCAGGGAACCCACAGATACGCAGTATTTT
>NA|NA|TRBJ2-1|TRBV27
CASSPGRAEQFF
TGTGCCAGCAGCCCTGGACGGGCGGAGCAGTTCTTC
>NA|NA|TRBJ2-7|TRBV10-3
CAISVDGPYEQYF
TGTGCCATCAGTGTAGACGGCCCTTACGAGCAGTACTTC
>few|NA|TRBJ2-2|TRBV3-1
CASSQEQSPGELFF
TGTGCCAGCAGCCAAGAACAATCGCCCGGGGAGCTGTTTTTT
>NA|NA|TRBJ2-1|TRBV5-1
CASSLVASTWNEQFF
TGCGCCAGCAGCTTGGTAGCTAGCACCTGGAATGAGCAGTTCTTC
>NA|TRBD2|TRBJ2-4|TRBV6-5
CASSDGTTIEQYF
TGTGCCAGCAGCGACGGGACTACCATTGAGCAGTACTTC
>NA|NA|TRBJ2-5|TRBV2
CASLWASQETQYF
TGTGCCAGCCTCTGGGCATCACAAGAGACCCAGTACTTC
>NA|TRBD1|TRBJ2-1|TRBV7-9
CASSFDRGGYNEQFF
TGTGCCAGCAGCTTTGACAGGGGAGGCTACAATGAGCAGTTCTTC
>few|NA|TRBJ2-7|TRBV20-1
CSATGAGGLLSYNEQYF
TGCAGTGCCACAGGGGCGGGAGGTCTCCTCTCCTACAATGAGCAGTACTTC
>once|TRBD1|TRBJ1-4|TRBV20-1
CSANDRGIDEKLFF
TGCAGTGCCAATGACAGGGGGATCGATGAAAAACTGTTTTTT
>NA|TRBD2|TRBJ2-3|TRBV13
CASSPGTGGGSYTQYF
TGTGCCAGCAGCCCGGGGACTGGCGGGGGTTCGTATACGCAGTATTTT
>NA|TRBD2|TRBJ2-7|TRBV6-6
CASNQAGTSIREQYF
TGTGCCAGCAACCAGGCCGGGACTAGCATACGCGAGCAGTACTTC
>NA|TRBD2|TRBJ2-3|TRBV4-1
CASRRSGSADTQYF
TGCGCCAGCAGACGTAGCGGGAGCGCAGATACGCAGTATTTT
>NA|TRBD1|TRBJ2-5|TRBV24-1
CATRGQGDNEQYF
TGTGCCACCAGGGGACAGGGTGACAATGAGCAGTACTTC
>few|TRBD2|TRBJ2-7|TRBV5-6
CASSLAPGEGEQYF
TGTGCCAGCAGCTTGGCCCCCGGGGAGGGCGAGCAGTACTTC
>NA|NA|TRBJ1-1|TRBV5-1
CASSLGAVGGITEAFF
TGCGCCAGCAGCTTGGGGGCCGTCGGGGGCATCACTGAAGCTTTCTTT
>NA|TRBD1|TRBJ2-1|TRBV6-1
CASRGRRDRIYNEQFF
TGTGCCAGCAGGGGTCGCCGGGACAGAATCTACAATGAGCAGTTCTTC
>NA|NA|TRBJ2-5|TRBV20-1
CSAARPRRGQETQYF
TGCAGTGCTGCGCGACCTAGACGGGGCCAAGAGACCCAGTACTTC
>few|NA|TRBJ1-6|TRBV5-1
CASSFAGGWGNNSPLHF
TGCGCCAGCTCTTTTGCGGGGGGCTGGGGAAATAATTCACCCCTCCACTTT
>NA|TRBD1|TRBJ1-4|TRBV9
CASSVAIGTGATSNEKLFF
TGTGCCAGCAGCGTAGCTATCGGGACAGGGGCGACGTCTAATGAAAAACTGTTTTTT
>NA|TRBD1|TRBJ2-2|TRBV10-2
CASRSSAGGFAGELFF
TGCGCCAGCAGATCTTCGGCAGGGGGATTTGCCGGGGAGCTGTTTTTT
>NA|NA|TRBJ1-1|TRBV30
CAWSVEGVYEAFF
TGTGCCTGGAGTGTGGAGGGGGTGTATGAAGCTTTCTTT
>NA|NA|TRBJ2-3|TRBV12-3/TRBV12-4
CASSLGLQGWLDTQYF
TGTGCCAGCAGTTTGGGACTGCAAGGTTGGTTAGATACGCAGTATTTT